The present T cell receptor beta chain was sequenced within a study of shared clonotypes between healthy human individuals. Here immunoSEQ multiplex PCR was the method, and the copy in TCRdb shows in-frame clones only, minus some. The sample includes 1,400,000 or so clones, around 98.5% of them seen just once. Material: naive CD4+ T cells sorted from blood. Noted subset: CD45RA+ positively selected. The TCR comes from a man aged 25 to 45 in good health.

This CDR3 is CASSPRVIGEQFF. The DNA of the CDR3 is TGTGCCAGCAGCCCAAGGGTTATTGGTGAGCAGTTCTTC. The chain links TRBV7-2 to TRBJ2-1; D is undetermined. Trimming pared 5 bases from V and 9 bases from J, leaving 14 bases between. Germline loops: CDR1 SGHTA, CDR2 FQGNSA. The CDR3 runs 13 residues.